The 32 T cell receptor beta chains reported below all come from one sample, sequenced in a study of blood T cell repertoires in COVID-19. Here immunoSEQ multiplex PCR was the method, and the copy in TCRdb shows in-frame clones only, minus some. Of 180,000 or so clones in the sample, over 80% were seen once. The sample comprised PBMCs or T cells enriched from blood (not recorded which). Source of these receptors: an older woman who had recovered from COVID-19.

This clone was found once. The genes are TRBV13 and TRBJ1-1, with 9 nucleotides matching TRBD1. Germline V gene lookup returns CDR1 PRHDT and CDR2 FYEKMQ (reference sequence). J gave up 1 base and V 5 bases, and 5 bases lay outside the gene matches. The CDR3 sequence is 15 residues long. The CDR3 here is CASSPRTGENTEAFF. As DNA, the CDR3 is TGTGCCAGCAGCCCCCGGACAGGGGAGAACACTGAAGCTTTCTTT.

The rearrangement links TRBV7-2 to TRBJ2-3; TRBD2 matches 7 bases. The CDR3 consists of 15 residues. Trimming at V came to 3 bases and at J to 3 bases, leaving 6 bases not matched to a gene. Germline-derived CDR1 and CDR2 are SGHTA and FQGNSA. CDR3 DNA: TGTGCCAGCAGCTTTCAAGCGGGAAGGACAGATACGCAGTATTTT. This encodes CASSFQAGRTDTQYF.

The chain recombines TRBV29-1 with TRBJ1-1; TRBD1 agrees at 7 bases. The germline V gene has CDR1 SQVTM and CDR2 ANQGSEA. The V gene end was trimmed by 7 bases and the J gene end by 12 bases; junction bases not matched to a gene: 11. The CDR3 extends over 11 amino acids. CDR3 region: CSGNRQGLSFF. DNA of the CDR3: TGCAGCGGCAACCGACAGGGATTATCTTTCTTT.

The chain links TRBV10-1 to TRBJ1-6; 8 bases fit TRBD1. Germline CDR1 and CDR2: WNHNN and SYGVQD (reference sequence). This CDR3 has 15 amino acids. V was pared by 0 bases and J by 10 bases, with 5 bases of the junction left unmatched. This CDR3 reads CASSESPGGRSPLHF. The CDR3 DNA reads as TGCGCCAGCAGTGAGTCGCCAGGGGGCAGGTCACCCCTCCACTTT.

CDR3 bases: TGTGCCAGCAGCCCCACCCCCGGGCAGGGGGAGGCTTTCTTT. It translates to CASSPTPGQGEAFF. The chain combines TRBV7-3 with TRBJ1-1, with 7 bases aligning to TRBD1. CDR1 and CDR2 from the germline V gene are SGHTA and FQGTGA. J lost 11 bases, V lost 5 bases, and 14 bases had no gene match. The CDR3 runs 14 residues.

This chain uses TRBV4-1 with TRBJ2-1; maybe TRBD2 (5 bases). This CDR3 has 18 amino acids. Deletions cut 0 bases from V and 2 bases from J, with 17 bases between. Per germline, CDR1 MGHRA and CDR2 YSYEKL. In DNA, the CDR3 is TGCGCCAGCAGCCAAGATGACTTCTCTAGCCCTCCCTACAATGAGCAGTTCTTC. The encoded protein is CASSQDDFSSPPYNEQFF.

The chain couples TRBV28 to TRBJ2-2; D remains ambiguous. Germline V gene data show CDR1 as MDHEN and CDR2 as SYDVKM. The CDR3 is 14 residues long. V lost 5 bases and J lost 3, with 10 bases in between. The CDR3 DNA reads TGTGCCAGCAGTCTCGACACCTACACCGGGGAGCTGTTTTTT. Translating gives CASSLDTYTGELFF.

The chain couples TRBV5-1 to TRBJ1-2; 8 nucleotides agree with TRBD1. This CDR3 has 14 amino acids. CDR1 SGHRS and CDR2 YFSETQ come from the germline V gene. Unmatched junction bases numbered 5, after V lost 4 bases and J lost 3 bases. The DNA of the CDR3 is TGCGCCAGCAGCCGTCAGGGGGCAGACTATGGCTACACCTTC. This codes for CASSRQGADYGYTF.

The chain joins TRBV10-3 to TRBJ2-7, with a weak D call TRBD2 (5 bases). CDR1 and CDR2 from the germline V gene are ENHRY and SYGVKD. V dropped 2 bases and J dropped 6 bases, with 5 bases sitting between them. The CDR3 consists of 11 residues. CDR3 nucleotide sequence: TGTGCCATCAGTGAGGGACTCGAGCAGTACTTC. Its translation: CAISEGLEQYF.

This chain links TRBV3-1 (or the pseudogene TRBV3-2) with TRBJ1-5, with 8 bases fitting TRBD1. The CDR3 runs 14 residues. The V segment lost 4 bases and the J segment 5 bases; nucleotides outside the gene matches: 4. Per germline, CDR1 LGHDT and CDR2 YNNKEL (reference sequence). The CDR3 DNA sequence: TGTGCCAGCAGCCTCGGACAGGGCTATCAGCCCCAGCATTTT. This sequence encodes CASSLGQGYQPQHF.

This chain joins TRBV5-4 and TRBJ2-2, with 12 nucleotides matching TRBD1. This CDR3 contains 15 residues. Germline loops: CDR1 SGHNT, CDR2 YYREEE (reference sequence). V dropped 3 bases and J dropped 7; count of bases not matched to a gene: 4. CDR3 amino acids: CASSWGQGASGELFF. The DNA of the CDR3 is TGTGCCAGCAGCTGGGGACAGGGGGCAAGCGGGGAGCTGTTTTTT.

The chain couples TRBV28 to TRBJ2-3, with a weak D call TRBD2 (6 bases). This CDR3 spans 16 amino acids. V was trimmed by 8 bases and J by 0 bases, leaving 18 bases between them. Germline loops: CDR1 MDHEN, CDR2 SYDVKM. The CDR3 sequence: CASGGLAPISTDTQYF. In DNA, the CDR3 is TGTGCCAGCGGCGGGCTAGCGCCCATTAGCACAGATACGCAGTATTTT.

This sequence joins TRBV10-3 and TRBJ2-3; D might be TRBD2 (6 bases). There are 16 residues in the CDR3. Germline V CDR1 and CDR2: ENHRY, SYGVKD. V shed 6 bases and J shed 2 bases, with 18 bases lying between them. CDR3 nucleotide sequence: TGTGCCATCAGCGTCGGAGGGGCCCTAAACACAGATACGCAGTATTTT. Amino acids: CAISVGGALNTDTQYF.

The CDR3 DNA reads as TGCGCCAGCAGTCTACGACTCGAAGGCCGGGGAAACACCATATATTTT. It translates to CASSLRLEGRGNTIYF. The chain recombines TRBV23-1 with TRBJ1-3, with D uncertain. TRBV23-1 is assigned to the ORF class and has an uncertain function. The CDR3 covers 16 residues. The germline V and J ends were trimmed by 4 bases and 4 bases, with 17 bases remaining between them.

V is TRBV3-1 (or the pseudogene TRBV3-2) and J is TRBJ2-7; TRBD2 aligns across 8 bases. V was clipped by 4 bases and J by 9 bases; unmatched bases: 11. CDR1 and CDR2 (germline): LGHDT, YNNKEL (reference sequence). The CDR3 contains 14 residues. The CDR3 region is CASSLGGGQKRQYF. Written as DNA, the CDR3 is TGTGCCAGCAGCCTTGGCGGGGGGCAAAAAAGGCAGTACTTC.

The chain is built from TRBV28 and TRBJ2-1; 7 positions match TRBD2. Germline assignment: CDR1 MDHEN and CDR2 SYDVKM. CDR3 length equals 16 residues. The V segment lost 9 bases and the J segment 0 bases; nucleotides outside the gene matches: 11. The CDR3, as DNA: TGTGCCAGTAGACTGCTAGCGGCAATCTCCTACAATGAGCAGTTCTTC. It encodes CASRLLAAISYNEQFF.

Of note for this clone: The junction shows a germline mismatch at one end, possibly a read error. CDR3 loop: CASSQGTGNYGYTF. The CDR3 nucleotides are TGTGCCAGCAGTCAAGGGACAGGAAACTATGGCTACACCTTC. The V gene is TRBV3-1 (or the pseudogene TRBV3-2), the J gene TRBJ1-2; 8 bases are a match to TRBD1. Germline V lookup: CDR1 LGHDT, CDR2 YNNKEL (reference sequence). The CDR3 spans 14 residues.

The chain carries TRBV4-1 and TRBJ1-2, with a weak D call TRBD1 (5 bases). Germline V CDR1 and CDR2: MGHRA, YSYEKL. The CDR3 contains 15 residues. V gave up 4 bases and J gave up 4 bases, with 16 bases separating them. CDR3 region: CASSLYWPGSYGYTF. As DNA, the CDR3 is TGCGCCAGCAGCCTATACTGGCCAGGGTCCTATGGCTACACCTTC.

V and J are TRBV21-1 and TRBJ1-2; TRBD1, the table's D call, was not compared with the DNA. TRBV21-1 is an annotated pseudogene. The CDR3 sequence is 13 residues long. The CDR3 here is CASHTGQEDGYTF. The CDR3 bases are TGTGCCAGCCATACCGGACAGGAGGATGGCTACACCTTC.

This clone occurred a few times. The chain carries TRBV19 and TRBJ1-2; D is ambiguous. Germline CDR1 and CDR2: LNHDA and SQIVND (reference sequence). V was pared by 7 bases and J by 3 bases, with 15 bases between. The CDR3 is made up of 14 amino acids. The CDR3 protein is CASTRQPRDYGYTF. The DNA for the CDR3 is TGTGCCAGTACTCGGCAGCCCCGGGACTATGGCTACACCTTC.

This chain links TRBV4-1 with TRBJ2-7; D possibly corresponds to TRBD2 (5 bases). The V end was cut by 3 bases, the J end by 0 bases, with 12 bases between. The CDR3 extends over 15 amino acids. Germline CDR1 and CDR2: MGHRA and YSYEKL. CDR3 amino acids: CASSHRSASSYEQYF. Written as DNA, the CDR3 is TGCGCCAGCAGCCATCGTAGCGCGAGCTCCTACGAGCAGTACTTC.

The V and J genes are TRBV19 and TRBJ2-2; 7 nucleotides align to TRBD1. Germline loops: CDR1 LNHDA, CDR2 SQIVND (reference sequence). This CDR3 spans 14 amino acids. V was pared by 11 bases and J by 5 bases, with 11 bases of the junction left unmatched. The DNA of the CDR3 is TGTGCCTCTACCGGGACAGTTTTGACCGGGGAGCTGTTTTTT. Encoded protein: CASTGTVLTGELFF.

The V gene is TRBV19, the J gene TRBJ1-5; a weak D match, TRBD1 (5 bases). V was clipped by 8 bases and J by 3 bases, with 14 bases between them. Per germline, CDR1 LNHDA and CDR2 SQIVND (reference sequence). CDR3 length: 14 residues. CDR3 sequence reads: CASRPGLINQPQHF. DNA of the CDR3: TGTGCCAGTCGACCGGGACTGATCAATCAGCCCCAGCATTTT.

The chain couples TRBV2 to TRBJ1-1, with D perhaps TRBD1 (6 bases). Trimming left V 1 base short and J 10 bases short, with 16 bases between. This CDR3 is 14 amino acids long. Germline assignment: CDR1 SNHLY and CDR2 FYNNEI. The CDR3 sequence is CASSEESGPRGAFF. The CDR3, as DNA: TGTGCCAGCAGTGAAGAATCTGGCCCCAGGGGAGCTTTCTTT.

This chain joins TRBV4-1 and TRBJ1-2, with D uncertain. The CDR3 is 16 amino acids. The V gene lost 3 bases and the J gene lost 3 bases, with 17 bases spanning the gap. Germline V gene data show CDR1 as MGHRA and CDR2 as YSYEKL. The CDR3 sequence is CASSHPGKGPHYGYTF. CDR3 coding DNA: TGCGCCAGCAGCCACCCCGGGAAGGGTCCTCACTATGGCTACACCTTC.

This clone appeared a few times. The gene calls are TRBV10-3 and TRBJ1-6; a weak D match, TRBD1 (5 bases). Looked up from germline, CDR1 is ENHRY and CDR2 is SYGVKD. The CDR3 consists of 11 residues. The germline V and J ends were trimmed by 9 bases and 7 bases, with 7 bases remaining between them. CDR3 in amino acids: CAMGGNSPLHF. The CDR3 coding sequence is TGTGCCATGGGGGGAAATTCACCCCTCCACTTT.

The chain recombines TRBV11-2 with TRBJ2-5; D may be TRBD1 (6 bases). With 3 bases removed from V and 6 bases from J, the gap between germline ends came to 23 bases. CDR1 SGHAT and CDR2 FQNNGV come from the germline V gene. The CDR3 contains 17 residues. The CDR3 loop is CASSFSLAQGSLKTQYF. The CDR3 nucleotides are TGTGCCAGCAGCTTCTCCCTCGCGCAGGGGTCGCTGAAGACCCAGTACTTC.

V gene TRBV5-8 combines with J gene TRBJ1-2; 8 bases fit TRBD1. The CDR3 loop spans 14 amino acids. The germline V gene encodes CDR1 SGHTS and CDR2 YDEGEE. The J segment lost 8 bases and the V segment lost 1 base, leaving 7 bases of the junction unmatched. DNA for the CDR3: TGTGCCAGCAGCTTGACAGGGGGGGCGGGCGGCTACACCTTC. Encoded protein: CASSLTGGAGGYTF.

This clone appeared a single time. The chain recombines TRBV14 with TRBJ1-2; no clear D gene. CDR1 and CDR2 (germline): SGHDN, FVKESK. CDR3 length equals 19 residues. V was shortened by 1 base and J by 0 bases, with 21 bases between the two germline ends. This CDR3 reads CASSQGPRGRNHANYGYTF. In DNA, the CDR3 is TGTGCCAGCAGCCAAGGCCCTCGAGGGCGGAACCACGCTAACTATGGCTACACCTTC.

The chain couples TRBV6-5 to TRBJ1-6, with D perhaps TRBD1 (5 bases). Germline CDR1 is MNHEY and CDR2 is SVGAGI. The CDR3 sequence is 15 residues long. V was trimmed by 2 bases and J by 9 bases, leaving 14 bases between them. CDR3: CASSYLQDRSSPLHF. Written as DNA, the CDR3 is TGTGCCAGCAGTTACCTACAGGATCGTAGTTCACCCCTCCACTTT.

The V gene is TRBV28, the J gene TRBJ1-3; tentatively, D is TRBD1 (6 bases). The V and J ends lost 5 bases and 8 bases respectively, with 10 bases between them. CDR3 length equals 12 residues. Germline V gene data show CDR1 as MDHEN and CDR2 as SYDVKM. CDR3 amino acids: CASSPQGYTIYF. CDR3 coding DNA: TGTGCCAGCAGTCCACAGGGATACACCATATATTTT.

The chain couples TRBV5-1 to TRBJ2-1, with TRBD1 matching 8 bases. V was clipped by 0 bases and J by 4 bases; unmatched bases: 0. The germline gives CDR1 SGHRS, CDR2 YFSETQ. This CDR3 contains 14 residues. CDR3 sequence (DNA): TGCGCCAGCAGCTTGGGACAGGGGTACAATGAGCAGTTCTTC. This codes for CASSLGQGYNEQFF.